A single sample gave rise to the 18 T cell receptor beta chains below, sequenced in a study of human T cells and chemical hapten exposure (dated by TCRdb to the early 2020s). Libraries were prepared through RACE. These reads were obtained on a NextSeq 500. The public reads were reanalyzed by TCRdb: fastp trimming at Q25, MiXCR alignment, in-frame beta chains only. Duplicate CDR3 protein sequences are folded into a single record with the most common DNA and genes. In all, the sample holds 200,000 to 300,000 distinct CDR3 sequences, and approximately 8.4% of those were seen once. Under 2.5% of the sample is taken by the ten largest. The time point label, as the study defines it: pre-sensitization, week 0. The meaning of the sample's treatment or condition label: therapeutic diphenylcyclopropenone sensitization with weekly scalp DPC. Sequences were derived from whole blood, sampled in connection with sensitization to the hapten diphenylcyclopropenone (DPC). Source of these receptors: a woman in her 40s with alopecia areata. Some clones in this sample may be carry-over from other donors' samples.

In its sample, this clonotype was seen many times. The CDR3 loop is CASSPVAYEQYF. The DNA of the CDR3 is TGTGCCAGCAGCCCTGTCGCCTACGAGCAGTACTTC. The chain employs TRBV6-2 or TRBV6-3 and TRBJ2-7; D unresolved. Per the germline V gene, CDR1 is MNHEY and CDR2 is SVGEGT. The CDR3 is 12 residues long. Trimming removed 6 bases from V and 2 bases from J, with 8 bases in between.

The sample holds many counts of this clonotype. The chain uses TRBV7-2 and TRBJ1-2, with TRBD1 matching over 8 bases. Germline-derived CDR1 and CDR2 are SGHTA and FQGNSA. With 1 base clipped from V and 6 bases from J, the junction kept 13 bases outside the gene matches. This CDR3 has 17 amino acids. For the CDR3, the DNA is TGTGCCAGCAGCTTAGGCTTCAGGGGGCTCTTTGGTGATGGCTACACCTTC. Translation gives CASSLGFRGLFGDGYTF. Using reference TRBV7-2 and TRBJ1-2 for the parts outside the CDR3, the full variable domain is GAGVSQSPSNKVTEKGKDVELRCDPISGHTALYWYRQSLGQGLEFLIYFQGNSAPDKSGLPSDRFSAERTGGSVSTLTIQRTQQEDSAVYLCASSLGFRGLFGDGYTFGSGTRLTVV.

The chain recombines TRBV12-3 or TRBV12-4 with TRBJ2-2; D is ambiguous. The length of the CDR3 is 15 residues. V was shortened by 1 base and J by 7 bases, with 13 bases between the two germline ends. CDR3 sequence reads: CASSLGTGLGGELFF. DNA of the CDR3: TGTGCCAGCAGTTTAGGGACGGGTCTTGGCGGGGAGCTGTTTTTT.

This chain uses TRBV6-2 or TRBV6-3 with TRBJ2-1; tentative D call: TRBD1 (5 bases). The germline V gene has CDR1 MNHEY and CDR2 SVGEGT. The CDR3 consists of 16 residues. Trimming took 3 bases from V and 0 from J, leaving 12 bases between them. As DNA, the CDR3 is TGTGCCAGCAGTTATGGTGGGGCCATCTCCTACAATGAGCAGTTCTTC. This translates into CASSYGGAISYNEQFF.

This clonotype was counted between two and nine times. V is TRBV20-1 and J is TRBJ2-1, with 9 bases matching TRBD2. Germline CDR1 reads DFQATT; CDR2 reads SNEGSKA (reference sequence). The length of the CDR3 is 14 residues. The J segment lost 3 bases and the V segment lost 3 bases, leaving 3 bases of the junction unmatched. The CDR3 DNA reads TGCAGTGCTAGCCTAGCGGGGAACTACAATGAGCAGTTCTTC. Encoded protein: CSASLAGNYNEQFF.

This clonotype turned up a few times. The rearrangement uses TRBV9 and TRBJ2-2; 7 bases match TRBD2. The CDR3 is made up of 16 amino acids. Germline V CDR1 and CDR2: SGDLS, YYNGEE. V was clipped by 4 bases and J by 0 bases; unmatched bases: 6. Here the CDR3 DNA reads TGTGCCAGCAGCCAGGCGGGGAGGGCGAACACCGGGGAGCTGTTTTTT. It codes for CASSQAGRANTGELFF.

This clonotype was detected only a few times. This chain connects TRBV12-3 or TRBV12-4 to TRBJ2-1, with unresolved D. The V and J ends lost 5 bases and 9 bases respectively, with 11 bases between them. This CDR3 spans 12 amino acids. The CDR3 DNA follows: TGTGCCAGCAGTGCCTTGGGGATTGAGCAGTTCTTC. Protein product: CASSALGIEQFF.

About this clonotype itself: A single base separates this from a much larger clone, so it may be a read error. J is TRBJ2-7 and V is TRBV29-1; D is perhaps TRBD1 (6 bases). Between the trimmed V and J ends, which lost 7 bases and 6 bases, there was a span of 19 bases. There are 13 residues in the CDR3. Germline values: CDR1 SQVTM, CDR2 ANQGSEA. CDR3 in amino acids: CSALGKGVSEQYF. The CDR3, as DNA: TGCAGCGCCCTCGGAAAGGGGGTTAGCGAGCAGTACTTC.

This clonotype came up a few times. CDR3 in DNA: TGTGCCAGCAGTTACGTAGCGGGCATCTACAATGAGCAGTTCTTC. This gives the protein CASSYVAGIYNEQFF. V is TRBV6-2 or TRBV6-3 and J is TRBJ2-1, with 7 positions matching TRBD2. The CDR3 is made up of 15 amino acids. Germline V gene data show CDR1 as MNHEY and CDR2 as SVGEGT. V gave up 2 bases and J gave up 3 bases; unmatched junction bases: 4.

The rearrangement uses TRBV28 and TRBJ2-2; D may match TRBD1 or TRBD2 (7 bases each). The germline V gene has CDR1 MDHEN and CDR2 SYDVKM. Trimming took 6 bases from V and 5 from J, leaving 13 bases between them. The CDR3 has 14 amino acids. The CDR3 region has the DNA TGTGCCAGCAGAGCGGGACAGAGGACCGGGGAGCTGTTTTTT. This gives the protein CASRAGQRTGELFF. The whole variable domain, filled in from reference TRBV28 and TRBJ2-2, reads DVKVTQSSRYLVKRTGEKVFLECVQDMDHENMFWYRQDPGLGLRLIYFSYDVKMKEKGDIPEGYSVSREKKERFSLILESASTNQTSMYLCASRAGQRTGELFFGEGSRLTVL.

This clonotype has a handful of counts. This chain uses TRBV7-2 with TRBJ1-1; 9 bases map to TRBD1. Germline CDR1 reads SGHTA; CDR2 reads FQGNSA. CDR3 length equals 15 residues. V lost 5 bases, J lost 5 bases, and 9 bases stayed unmatched. Here the CDR3 DNA reads TGTGCCAGCAGCCCCCGGACAGGGGATCCGACTGAAGCTTTCTTT. Translating gives CASSPRTGDPTEAFF.

In its sample, this clonotype was seen a few times. This rearrangement joins TRBV3-1 to TRBJ2-2; D remains ambiguous. V was shortened by 0 bases and J by 4 bases, with 9 bases between the two germline ends. Germline lookup yields CDR1 LGHDT and CDR2 YNNKEL (reference sequence). There are 15 residues in the CDR3. The CDR3 here is CASSQDGEGTGELFF. In DNA form, the CDR3 reads TGTGCCAGCAGCCAAGATGGGGAAGGCACCGGGGAGCTGTTTTTT.

This clonotype came up many times. The chain has TRBV12-3 or TRBV12-4 and TRBJ1-5; D is possibly TRBD1 (5 bases). The CDR3 runs to 15 residues. Trimming shortened V by 6 bases and J by 0 bases, and 12 bases separated the two germline ends. CDR3 in DNA: TGTGCCAGCAGCCCAACCGGGACTAGCAATCAGCCCCAGCATTTT. It is translated as CASSPTGTSNQPQHF.

This clonotype was found many times. The J gene is TRBJ2-5, the V gene TRBV7-2; maybe TRBD2 (5 bases). The CDR3 consists of 14 residues. Trimming removed 1 base from V and 2 bases from J, with 8 bases in between. CDR1 SGHTA and CDR2 FQGNSA come from the germline V gene. The DNA for the CDR3 is TGTGCCAGCAGCTTAGGAGGGCCTCAAGAGACCCAGTACTTC. Translated: CASSLGGPQETQYF.

This clonotype showed up just a few times. This rearrangement joins TRBV28 to TRBJ1-5, with 7 bases identical to TRBD1. Germline assignment: CDR1 MDHEN and CDR2 SYDVKM. The CDR3 length is 15 residues. Trimming took 8 bases from V and 0 from J; bases not matched to a gene: 7. The CDR3 protein is CASQITGDSNQPQHF. CDR3 nucleotide sequence: TGTGCCAGCCAAATTACAGGGGATAGCAATCAGCCCCAGCATTTT. The full variable domain, in which reference TRBV28 and TRBJ1-5 provide the parts outside the CDR3, is DVKVTQSSRYLVKRTGEKVFLECVQDMDHENMFWYRQDPGLGLRLIYFSYDVKMKEKGDIPEGYSVSREKKERFSLILESASTNQTSMYLCASQITGDSNQPQHFGDGTRLSIL.

The chain couples TRBV10-3 to TRBJ1-6; 7 bases agree with TRBD1. V dropped 10 bases and J dropped 7; count of bases not matched to a gene: 10. CDR1 ENHRY and CDR2 SYGVKD come from the germline V gene. This CDR3 has 14 residues. The CDR3: CATGAGQTNSPLHF. For the CDR3, the DNA is TGTGCCACGGGGGCGGGACAGACGAATTCACCCCTCCACTTT.

This clonotype ranks as medium-sized. The V gene is TRBV15, the J gene TRBJ2-2; possibly TRBD2 for D (6 bases). The ends were cut back, 3 bases at V and 6 bases at J, with 11 bases in the middle. Germline loops: CDR1 LNHNV, CDR2 YYDKDF (reference sequence). CDR3 size: 14 residues. This CDR3 is CATSRSREPGELFF. DNA for the CDR3: TGTGCCACCAGCAGGTCACGGGAGCCCGGGGAGCTGTTTTTT.

The CDR3 region has the DNA TGTGCCAGCAGTTTAGTGGTACAGTTCCCCCAGCATTTT. Translating it yields CASSLVVQFPQHF. V is TRBV28 and J is TRBJ1-5; D gene uncertain. Germline values: CDR1 MDHEN, CDR2 SYDVKM. The CDR3 is 13 residues long. Deletions cut 2 bases from V and 10 bases from J, with 12 bases between. Full variable domain (missing parts from reference TRBV28 and TRBJ1-5): DVKVTQSSRYLVKRTGEKVFLECVQDMDHENMFWYRQDPGLGLRLIYFSYDVKMKEKGDIPEGYSVSREKKERFSLILESASTNQTSMYLCASSLVVQFPQHFGDGTRLSIL.